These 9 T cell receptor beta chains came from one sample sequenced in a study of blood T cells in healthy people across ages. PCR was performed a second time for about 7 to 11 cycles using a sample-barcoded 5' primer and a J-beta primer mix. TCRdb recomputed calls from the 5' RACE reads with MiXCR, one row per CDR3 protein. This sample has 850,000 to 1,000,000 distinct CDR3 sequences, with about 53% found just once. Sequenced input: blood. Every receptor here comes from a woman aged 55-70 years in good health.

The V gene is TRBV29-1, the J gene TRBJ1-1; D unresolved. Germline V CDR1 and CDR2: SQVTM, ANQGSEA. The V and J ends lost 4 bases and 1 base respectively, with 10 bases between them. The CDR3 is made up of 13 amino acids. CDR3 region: CSVAAAKNTEAFF. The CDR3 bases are TGCAGCGTTGCCGCAGCAAAGAACACTGAAGCTTTCTTT.

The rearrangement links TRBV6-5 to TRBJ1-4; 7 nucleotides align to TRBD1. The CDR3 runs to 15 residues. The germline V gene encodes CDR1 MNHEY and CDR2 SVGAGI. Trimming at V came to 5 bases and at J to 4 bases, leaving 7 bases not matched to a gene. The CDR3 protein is CASSPDRAINEKLFF. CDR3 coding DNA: TGTGCCAGCAGTCCTGACAGGGCAATTAATGAAAAACTGTTTTTT.

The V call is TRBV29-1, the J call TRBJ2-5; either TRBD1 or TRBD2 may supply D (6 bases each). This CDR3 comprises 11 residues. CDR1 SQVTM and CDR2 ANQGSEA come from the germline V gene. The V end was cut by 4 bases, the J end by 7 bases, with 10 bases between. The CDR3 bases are TGCAGCGTTGTCAGGGGAGGGACCCAGTACTTC. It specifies CSVVRGGTQYF.

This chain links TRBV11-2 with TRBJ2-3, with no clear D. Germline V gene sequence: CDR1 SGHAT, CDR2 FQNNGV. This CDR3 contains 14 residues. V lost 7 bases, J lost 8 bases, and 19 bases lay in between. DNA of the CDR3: TGTGCCAGCATAGAGACCCCGGCGACTGCTACGCAGTATTTT. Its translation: CASIETPATATQYF.

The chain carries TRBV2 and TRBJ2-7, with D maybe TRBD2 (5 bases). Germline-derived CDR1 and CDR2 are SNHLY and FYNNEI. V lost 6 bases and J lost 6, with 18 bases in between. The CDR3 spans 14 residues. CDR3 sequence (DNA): TGTGCCAGCAGGCGCGGGCCCCAAGACGGCGAGCAGTACTTC. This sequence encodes CASRRGPQDGEQYF.

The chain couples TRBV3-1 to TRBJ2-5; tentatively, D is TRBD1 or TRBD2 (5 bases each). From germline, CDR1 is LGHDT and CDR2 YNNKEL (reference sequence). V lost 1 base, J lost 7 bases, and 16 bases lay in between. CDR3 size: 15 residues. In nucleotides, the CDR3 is TGTGCCAGCAGCCAAGGAGGGGTTGACCGAGGGACCCAGTACTTC. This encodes CASSQGGVDRGTQYF.

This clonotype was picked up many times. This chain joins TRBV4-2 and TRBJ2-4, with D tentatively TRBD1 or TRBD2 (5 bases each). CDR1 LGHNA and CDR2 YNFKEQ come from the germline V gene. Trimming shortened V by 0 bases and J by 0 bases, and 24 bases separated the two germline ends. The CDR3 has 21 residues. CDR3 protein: CASSQEGSLGGKGRAKNIQYF. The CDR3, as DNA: TGTGCCAGCAGCCAAGAGGGCTCTCTCGGTGGTAAGGGGAGAGCCAAAAACATTCAGTACTTC.

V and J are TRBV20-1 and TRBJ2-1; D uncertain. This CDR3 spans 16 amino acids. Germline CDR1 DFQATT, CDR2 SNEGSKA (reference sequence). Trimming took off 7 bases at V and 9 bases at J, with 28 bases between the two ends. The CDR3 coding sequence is TGCAGTGTCCAGATGGTTTACGGCGAGAGTAACACTGAGCAGTTCTTC. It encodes CSVQMVYGESNTEQFF.

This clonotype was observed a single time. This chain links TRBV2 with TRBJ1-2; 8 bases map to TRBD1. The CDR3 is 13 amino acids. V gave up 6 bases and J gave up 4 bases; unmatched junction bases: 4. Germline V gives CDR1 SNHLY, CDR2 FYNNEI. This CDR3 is CASRVQGGYGYTF. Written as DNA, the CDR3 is TGTGCCAGCAGAGTACAGGGGGGCTATGGCTACACCTTC. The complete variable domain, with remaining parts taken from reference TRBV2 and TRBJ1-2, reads EPEVTQTPSHQVTQMGQEVILRCVPISNHLYFYWYRQILGQKVEFLVSFYNNEISEKSEIFDDQFSVERPDGSNFTLKIRSTKLEDSAMYFCASRVQGGYGYTFGSGTRLTVV.